This entry features one T cell receptor (beta chain) sequence. Baseline was the first blood sampling point, followed by cycle 4 day 1 and cycle 7 day 1. The data were obtained in a study of OX40 agonist ivuxolimab in advanced cancers. Profiling relied on immunoSEQ multiplex PCR, and the TCRdb table lists in-frame clones only, not all of them. This table holds approximately 79,000 clones, around 87% found once. The CDR3 runs to 16 residues. CDR1 is MNHNS and CDR2 is SASEGT in the germline V gene. V lost 0 bases and J lost 3, with 14 bases in between. The V and J genes are TRBV6-1 and TRBJ2-5; no reliable D call. The input for sequencing was CD4+ or CD8+ T cells sorted from blood, taken in a trial of the OX40 agonist ivuxolimab. This TCR derives from an adult with an advanced solid tumor such as melanoma, head and neck, liver or kidney cancer. CDR3 loop: CASSEAVGWGKETQYF. The CDR3 DNA reads TGTGCCAGCAGTGAAGCGGTCGGCTGGGGAAAAGAGACCCAGTACTTC.